These 7 T cell receptor beta chains originate from one sample sequenced in a study of blood T cell repertoires in COVID-19. The protocol was immunoSEQ multiplex PCR, while the TCRdb copy is restricted to in-frame clones and leaves out a portion. The data hold approximately 350,000 clones, with around 87% observed a single time. Material for sequencing was PBMCs or T cells enriched from blood (not recorded which). The receptors come from a man between 18 and 29 years old who had recovered from COVID-19.

This clone was found once. The chain couples TRBV29-1 to TRBJ2-1; 7 positions agree with TRBD2. Germline CDR1 and CDR2: SQVTM and ANQGSEA. The CDR3 runs to 13 residues. V trimming: 3 bases; J trimming: 8 bases; junction bases outside the gene matches: 7. Here the CDR3 DNA reads TGCAGCGTTGAGGGCGGACTAGTCGATGAGCAGTTCTTC. It is translated as CSVEGGLVDEQFF.

J is TRBJ2-7 and V is TRBV7-9; 7 nucleotides align to TRBD1. The junction had 8 bases not matched to a gene; V was cut back by 5 bases and J by 1 base. The CDR3 consists of 15 residues. Germline CDR1 and CDR2: SEHNR and FQNEAQ (reference sequence). CDR3 nucleotide sequence: TGTGCCAGCAGCCGGGACAGCTCAGGATCCTACGAGCAGTACTTC. Protein product: CASSRDSSGSYEQYF.

The chain has TRBV5-8 and TRBJ2-3; 9 bases align to TRBD1. The CDR3 length is 17 residues. V dropped 3 bases and J dropped 5; count of bases not matched to a gene: 13. Germline CDR1 and CDR2: SGHTS and YDEGEE. CDR3 loop: CASSSPHRGRNEDTQYF. The CDR3 DNA follows: TGTGCCAGCAGCTCACCGCACAGGGGGCGAAATGAAGATACGCAGTATTTT.

V is TRBV29-1 and J is TRBJ1-2, with D unclear. Germline assignment: CDR1 SQVTM and CDR2 ANQGSEA. This CDR3 is 14 amino acids long. Trimming removed 5 bases at V and 6 bases at J, with 19 bases between. The CDR3 region has the DNA TGCAGCGTTTACTTACAGTCCGTTATGGATGGCTACACCTTC. Translating it yields CSVYLQSVMDGYTF.

This chain joins TRBV19 and TRBJ2-3; 9 bases match TRBD1. The CDR3 contains 16 residues. Germline trimming cut 4 bases from V and 6 bases from J; bases unmatched to any gene: 11. Germline lookup yields CDR1 LNHDA and CDR2 SQIVND (reference sequence). CDR3 sequence (DNA): TGTGCCAGTAGTAACCGGGACAGGGTCGGGATGGATACGCAGTATTTT. This sequence encodes CASSNRDRVGMDTQYF. Using reference TRBV19 and TRBJ2-3 for the parts outside the CDR3, the full variable domain is DGGITQSPKYLFRKEGQNVTLSCEQNLNHDAMYWYRQDPGQGLRLIYYSQIVNDFQKGDIAEGYSVSREKKESFPLTVTSAQKNPTAFYLCASSNRDRVGMDTQYFGPGTRLTVL.

The chain links TRBV19 to TRBJ1-2; 9 nucleotides agree with TRBD1. Unmatched junction bases numbered 9, after V lost 3 bases and J lost 4 bases. There are 16 residues in the CDR3. The V gene's germline CDR1 is LNHDA and CDR2 SQIVND (reference sequence). This CDR3 is CASSIAGGTGTYGYTF. The CDR3 DNA follows: TGTGCCAGTAGTATCGCTGGGGGGACAGGGACCTATGGCTACACCTTC.

CDR3 protein: CASTISSSGANVLTF. As DNA, the CDR3 is TGTGCCAGCACCATATCCAGCTCTGGGGCCAACGTCCTGACTTTC. The gene calls are TRBV6-5 and TRBJ2-6; D is ambiguous. Trimming stripped 7 bases from V and 0 bases from J, with 10 bases between. CDR1 MNHEY and CDR2 SVGAGI come from the germline V gene. The CDR3 is 15 residues long.